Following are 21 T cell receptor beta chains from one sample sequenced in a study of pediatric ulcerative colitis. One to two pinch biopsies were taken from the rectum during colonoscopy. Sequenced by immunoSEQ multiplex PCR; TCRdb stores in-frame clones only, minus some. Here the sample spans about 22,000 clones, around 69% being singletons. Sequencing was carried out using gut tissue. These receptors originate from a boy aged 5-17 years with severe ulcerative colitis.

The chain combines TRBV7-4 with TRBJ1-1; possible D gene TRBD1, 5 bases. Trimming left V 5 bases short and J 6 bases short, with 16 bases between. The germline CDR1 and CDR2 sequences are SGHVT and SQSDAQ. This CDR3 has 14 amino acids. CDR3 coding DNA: TGTGCCAGCAGCCCGCCCAGGGTTGGGTCTGAAGCTTTCTTT. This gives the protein CASSPPRVGSEAFF.

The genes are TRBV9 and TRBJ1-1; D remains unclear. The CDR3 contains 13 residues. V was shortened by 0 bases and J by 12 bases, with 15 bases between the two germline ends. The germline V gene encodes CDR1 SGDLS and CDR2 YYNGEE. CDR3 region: CASSVVSGSKPFF. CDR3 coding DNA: TGTGCCAGCAGCGTAGTTTCGGGGTCGAAGCCTTTCTTT.

CDR3 protein: CAAGQWNTEAFF. The CDR3 coding sequence is TGTGCCGCCGGACAGTGGAACACTGAAGCTTTCTTT. The V and J genes are TRBV2 and TRBJ1-1; D perhaps matches TRBD1 (6 bases). Germline V lookup: CDR1 SNHLY, CDR2 FYNNEI. Trimming stripped 11 bases from V and 1 base from J, with 11 bases between. CDR3 length: 12 amino acids. Together with reference TRBV2 and TRBJ1-1, the CDR3 gives the full variable domain: EPEVTQTPSHQVTQMGQEVILRCVPISNHLYFYWYRQILGQKVEFLVSFYNNEISEKSEIFDDQFSVERPDGSNFTLKIRSTKLEDSAMYFCAAGQWNTEAFFGQGTRLTVV.

The CDR3 protein is CASSSTDRGTGELFF. DNA for the CDR3: TGTGCCAGCAGCTCGACTGACAGGGGTACCGGGGAGCTGTTTTTT. This rearrangement joins TRBV5-4 to TRBJ2-2; 8 nucleotides match TRBD1. The CDR3 contains 15 residues. With 3 bases clipped from V and 5 bases from J, the junction kept 6 bases outside the gene matches. Germline CDR1 reads SGHNT; CDR2 reads YYREEE (reference sequence).

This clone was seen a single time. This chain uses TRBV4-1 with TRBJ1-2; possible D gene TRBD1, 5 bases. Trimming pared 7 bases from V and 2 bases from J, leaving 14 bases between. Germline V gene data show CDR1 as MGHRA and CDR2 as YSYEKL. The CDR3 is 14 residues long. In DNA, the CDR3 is TGCGCCAGCAACTCTCAGCAGGGCAACTATGGCTACACCTTC. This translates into CASNSQQGNYGYTF.

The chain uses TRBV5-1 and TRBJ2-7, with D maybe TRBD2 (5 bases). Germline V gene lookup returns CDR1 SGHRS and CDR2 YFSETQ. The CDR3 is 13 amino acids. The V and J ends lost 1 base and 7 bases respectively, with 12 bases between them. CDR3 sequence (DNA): TGCGCCAGCAGCTTGTCGTCGGGGTGGGAGCAGTACTTC. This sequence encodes CASSLSSGWEQYF.

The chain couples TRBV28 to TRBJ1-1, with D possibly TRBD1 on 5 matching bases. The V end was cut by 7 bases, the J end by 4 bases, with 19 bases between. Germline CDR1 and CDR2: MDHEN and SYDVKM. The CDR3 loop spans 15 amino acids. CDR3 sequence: CASTLGGGMGTEAFF. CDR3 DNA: TGTGCCAGCACCCTGGGTGGGGGTATGGGCACTGAAGCTTTCTTT.

CDR3 loop: CASALGETYEQYF. The CDR3, as DNA: TGTGCCAGCGCGCTAGGCGAGACCTACGAGCAGTACTTC. The genes are TRBV2 and TRBJ2-7, with D hard to call. Germline V gives CDR1 SNHLY, CDR2 FYNNEI. There are 13 residues in the CDR3. Trimming left V 8 bases short and J 2 bases short, with 13 bases between.

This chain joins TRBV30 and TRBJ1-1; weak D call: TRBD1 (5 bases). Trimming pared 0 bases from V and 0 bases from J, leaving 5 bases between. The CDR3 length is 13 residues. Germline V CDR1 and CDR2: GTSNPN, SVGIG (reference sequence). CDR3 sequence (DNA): TGTGCCTGGAGTGTAGGGGTGAACACTGAAGCTTTCTTT. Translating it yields CAWSVGVNTEAFF. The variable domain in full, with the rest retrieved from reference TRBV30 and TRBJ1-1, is SQTIHQWPATLVQPVGSPLSLECTVEGTSNPNLYWYRQAAGRGLQLLFYSVGIGQISSEVPQNLSASRPQDRQFILSSKKLLLSDSGFYLCAWSVGVNTEAFFGQGTRLTVV.

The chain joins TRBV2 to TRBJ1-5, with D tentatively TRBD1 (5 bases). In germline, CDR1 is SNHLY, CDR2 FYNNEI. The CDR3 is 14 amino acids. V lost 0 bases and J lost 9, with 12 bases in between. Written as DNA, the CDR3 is TGTGCCAGCAGTGAAGCGCGCGGTGGGGGGCCCCAGCATTTT. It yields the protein CASSEARGGGPQHF.

CDR3 nucleotides: TGTGCCAGCAGCCCTAGTACGAATAGTCACACAGATACGCAGTATTTT. Protein product: CASSPSTNSHTDTQYF. This chain uses TRBV7-2 with TRBJ2-3, with D unclear. There are 16 residues in the CDR3. CDR1 is SGHTA, CDR2 FQGNSA, per germline. V was cut by 5 bases and J by 2 bases, with 17 bases left in between.

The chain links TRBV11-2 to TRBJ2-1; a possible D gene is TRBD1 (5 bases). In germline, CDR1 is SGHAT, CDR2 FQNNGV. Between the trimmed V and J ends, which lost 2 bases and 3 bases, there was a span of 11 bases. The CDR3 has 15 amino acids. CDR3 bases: TGTGCCAGCAGCTTACCCGCTAGGGGCTACAATGAGCAGTTCTTC. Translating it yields CASSLPARGYNEQFF.

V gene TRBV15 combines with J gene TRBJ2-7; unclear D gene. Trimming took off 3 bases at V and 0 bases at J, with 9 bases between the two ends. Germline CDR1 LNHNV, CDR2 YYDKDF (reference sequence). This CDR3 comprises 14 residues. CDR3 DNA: TGTGCCACCAGCAGCCGGCTAGACTCCTACGAGCAGTACTTC. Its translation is CATSSRLDSYEQYF.

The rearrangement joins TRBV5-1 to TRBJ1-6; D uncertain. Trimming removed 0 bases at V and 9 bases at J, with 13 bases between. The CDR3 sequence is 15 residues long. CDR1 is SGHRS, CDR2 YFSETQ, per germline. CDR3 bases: TGCGCCAGCAGCTTGGATAAGGGAGAGGGTTCACCCCTCCACTTT. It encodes CASSLDKGEGSPLHF. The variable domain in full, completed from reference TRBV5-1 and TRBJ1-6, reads KAGVTQTPRYLIKTRGQQVTLSCSPISGHRSVSWYQQTPGQGLQFLFEYFSETQRNKGNFPGRFSGRQFSNSRSEMNVSTLELGDSALYLCASSLDKGEGSPLHFGNGTRLTVT.

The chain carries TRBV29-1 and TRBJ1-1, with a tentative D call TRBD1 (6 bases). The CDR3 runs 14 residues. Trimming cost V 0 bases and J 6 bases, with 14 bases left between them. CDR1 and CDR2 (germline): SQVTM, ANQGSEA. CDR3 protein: CSVEDTGKAAEAFF. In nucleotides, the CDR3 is TGCAGCGTTGAAGATACAGGGAAAGCAGCTGAAGCTTTCTTT.

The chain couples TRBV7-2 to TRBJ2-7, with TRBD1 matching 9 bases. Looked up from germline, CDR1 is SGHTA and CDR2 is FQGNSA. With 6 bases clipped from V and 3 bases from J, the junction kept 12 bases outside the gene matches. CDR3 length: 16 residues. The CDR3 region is CASRSSGTGNIYEQYF. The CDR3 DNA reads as TGTGCCAGCAGATCCTCCGGGACAGGGAATATCTACGAGCAGTACTTC.

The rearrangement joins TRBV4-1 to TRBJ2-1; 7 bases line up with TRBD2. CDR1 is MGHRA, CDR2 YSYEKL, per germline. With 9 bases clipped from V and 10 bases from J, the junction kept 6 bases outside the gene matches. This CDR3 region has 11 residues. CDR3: CASRLASEQFF. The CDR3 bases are TGCGCCAGTCGACTAGCCAGCGAGCAGTTCTTC.

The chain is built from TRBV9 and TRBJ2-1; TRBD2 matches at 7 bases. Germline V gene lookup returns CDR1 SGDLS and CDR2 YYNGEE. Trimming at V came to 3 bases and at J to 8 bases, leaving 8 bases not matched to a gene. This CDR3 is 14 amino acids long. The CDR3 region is CASSASGKMDEQFF. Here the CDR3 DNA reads TGTGCCAGCAGCGCGAGCGGGAAAATGGATGAGCAGTTCTTC. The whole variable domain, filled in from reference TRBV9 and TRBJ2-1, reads DSGVTQTPKHLITATGQRVTLRCSPRSGDLSVYWYQQSLDQGLQFLIQYYNGEERAKGNILERFSAQQFPDLHSELNLSSLELGDSALYFCASSASGKMDEQFFGPGTRLTVL.

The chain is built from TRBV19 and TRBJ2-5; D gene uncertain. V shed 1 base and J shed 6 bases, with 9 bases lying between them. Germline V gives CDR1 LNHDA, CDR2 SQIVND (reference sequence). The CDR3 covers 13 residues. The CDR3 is CASSIGIGKTQYF. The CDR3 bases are TGTGCCAGTAGTATAGGAATTGGGAAGACCCAGTACTTC.

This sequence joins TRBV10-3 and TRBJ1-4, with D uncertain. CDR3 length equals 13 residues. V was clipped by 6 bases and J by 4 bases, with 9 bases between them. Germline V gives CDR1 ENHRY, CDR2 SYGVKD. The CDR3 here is CAIRDGFNEKLFF. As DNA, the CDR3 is TGTGCCATCAGGGACGGATTTAATGAAAAACTGTTTTTT.

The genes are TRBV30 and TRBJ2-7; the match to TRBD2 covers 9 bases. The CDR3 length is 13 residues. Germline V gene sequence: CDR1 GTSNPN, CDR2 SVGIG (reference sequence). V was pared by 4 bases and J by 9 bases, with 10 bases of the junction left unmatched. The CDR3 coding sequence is TGTGCCTGGATGGGGCTAGCGGGAATGAGGCAGTACTTC. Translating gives CAWMGLAGMRQYF.